This T cell receptor beta chain was recovered during a study of T cell changes during pregnancy in multiple sclerosis. CDR3 length equals 16 residues. Trimming shortened V by 5 bases and J by 5 bases, and 21 bases separated the two germline ends. The germline V gene encodes CDR1 SGHVS and CDR2 FNYEAQ. This clone has just one count. Data came from immunoSEQ multiplex PCR; TCRdb stores just in-frame clones and leaves some out. The sample consists of approximately 40,000 clones, 91% of them appearing once. This TCR was sampled from a female donor with multiple sclerosis, enrolled in a pregnancy study. This chain uses TRBV7-6 with TRBJ1-2; possible D gene TRBD1, 6 bases. The source was CD8+ T cells from peripheral blood mononuclear cells, collected after pregnancy. The CDR3 loop reads CASSTRGPGDRYGYTF. In nucleotides, the CDR3 is TGTGCCAGCAGCACACGCGGACCAGGGGATCGATATGGCTACACCTTC.